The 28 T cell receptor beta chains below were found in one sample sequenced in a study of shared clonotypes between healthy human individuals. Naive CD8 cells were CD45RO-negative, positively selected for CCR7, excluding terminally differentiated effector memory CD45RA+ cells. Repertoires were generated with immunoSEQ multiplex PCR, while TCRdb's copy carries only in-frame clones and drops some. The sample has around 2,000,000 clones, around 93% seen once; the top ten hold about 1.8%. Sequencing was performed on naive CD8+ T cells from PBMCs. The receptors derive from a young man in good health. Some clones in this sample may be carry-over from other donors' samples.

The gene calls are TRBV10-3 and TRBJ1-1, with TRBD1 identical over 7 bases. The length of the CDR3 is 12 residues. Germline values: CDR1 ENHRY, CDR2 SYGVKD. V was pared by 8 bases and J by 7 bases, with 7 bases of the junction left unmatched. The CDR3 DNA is TGTGCCATCCAACAGGGGACTGGTGAAGCTTTCTTT. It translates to CAIQQGTGEAFF.

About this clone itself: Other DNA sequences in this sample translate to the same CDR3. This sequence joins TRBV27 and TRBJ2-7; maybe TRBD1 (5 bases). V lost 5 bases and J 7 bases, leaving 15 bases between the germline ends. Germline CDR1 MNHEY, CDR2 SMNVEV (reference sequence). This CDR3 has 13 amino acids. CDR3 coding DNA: TGTGCCAGCAGTCCCCGCACAGGAGAGGAGCAGTACTTC. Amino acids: CASSPRTGEEQYF.

In DNA, the CDR3 is TGTGCCAGCAGCTTAGGCGGGGCAGGGGCCTACGAGCAGTACTTC. The encoded protein is CASSLGGAGAYEQYF. J is TRBJ2-7 and V is TRBV7-6, with D tentatively TRBD1 or TRBD2 (6 bases each). Trimming removed 1 base at V and 2 bases at J, with 12 bases between. The germline CDR1 and CDR2 sequences are SGHVS and FNYEAQ. This CDR3 contains 15 residues. Complete variable domain (other parts from reference TRBV7-6 and TRBJ2-7): GAGVSQSPRYKVTKRGQDVALRCDPISGHVSLYWYRQALGQGPEFLTYFNYEAQQDKSGLPNDRFSAERPEGSISTLTIQRTEQRDSAMYRCASSLGGAGAYEQYFGPGTRLTVT.

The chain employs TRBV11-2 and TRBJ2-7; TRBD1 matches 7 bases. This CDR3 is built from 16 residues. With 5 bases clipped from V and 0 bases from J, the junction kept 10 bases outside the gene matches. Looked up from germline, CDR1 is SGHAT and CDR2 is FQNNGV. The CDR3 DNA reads TGTGCCAGCAGCGTTACTGACAGGGTATACTCCTACGAGCAGTACTTC. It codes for CASSVTDRVYSYEQYF.

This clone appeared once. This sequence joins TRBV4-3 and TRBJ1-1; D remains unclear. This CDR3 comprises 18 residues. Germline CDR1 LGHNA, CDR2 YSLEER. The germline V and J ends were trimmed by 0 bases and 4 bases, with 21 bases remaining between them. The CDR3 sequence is CASSQDPLAPGSGTEAFF. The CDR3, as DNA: TGCGCCAGCAGCCAAGATCCCCTCGCCCCGGGGTCGGGCACTGAAGCTTTCTTT.

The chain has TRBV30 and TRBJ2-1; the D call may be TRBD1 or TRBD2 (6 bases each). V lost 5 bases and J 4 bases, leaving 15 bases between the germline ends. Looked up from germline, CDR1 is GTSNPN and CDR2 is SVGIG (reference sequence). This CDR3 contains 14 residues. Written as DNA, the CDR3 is TGTGCCTGGGGGGGGCCTATCCTGTACAATGAGCAGTTCTTC. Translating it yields CAWGGPILYNEQFF.

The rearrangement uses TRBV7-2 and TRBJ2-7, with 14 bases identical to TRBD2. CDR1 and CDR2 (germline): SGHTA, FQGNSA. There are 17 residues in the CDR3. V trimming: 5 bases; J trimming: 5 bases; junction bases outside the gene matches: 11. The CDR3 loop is CASSKKPGLAGEHEQYF. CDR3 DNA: TGTGCCAGCAGCAAAAAACCGGGACTAGCGGGAGAACACGAGCAGTACTTC.

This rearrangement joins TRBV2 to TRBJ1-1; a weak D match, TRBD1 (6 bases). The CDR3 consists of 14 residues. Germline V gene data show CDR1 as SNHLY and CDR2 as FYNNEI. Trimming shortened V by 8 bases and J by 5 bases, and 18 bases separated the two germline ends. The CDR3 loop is CASPEGGGRTEAFF. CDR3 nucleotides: TGTGCCAGCCCCGAGGGGGGGGGTCGGACTGAAGCTTTCTTT.

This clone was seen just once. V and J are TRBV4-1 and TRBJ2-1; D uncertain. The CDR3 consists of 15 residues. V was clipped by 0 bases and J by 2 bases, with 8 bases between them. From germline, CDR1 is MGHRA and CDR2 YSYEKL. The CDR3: CASSQDGGTYNEQFF. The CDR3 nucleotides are TGCGCCAGCAGCCAAGATGGCGGTACCTACAATGAGCAGTTCTTC.

CDR3 DNA sequence: TGTGCCAGCAGCCGCGGACAGGCATATGGCTACACCTTC. It yields the protein CASSRGQAYGYTF. The chain joins TRBV27 to TRBJ1-2; 7 bases align to TRBD1. V was clipped by 6 bases and J by 5 bases; unmatched bases: 6. The CDR3 runs 13 residues. CDR1 is MNHEY, CDR2 SMNVEV, per germline (reference sequence).

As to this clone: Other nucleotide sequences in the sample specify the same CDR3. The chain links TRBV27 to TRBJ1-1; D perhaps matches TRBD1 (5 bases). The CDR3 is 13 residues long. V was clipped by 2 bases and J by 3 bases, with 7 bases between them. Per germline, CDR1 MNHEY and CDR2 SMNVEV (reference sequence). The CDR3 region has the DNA TGTGCCAGCAGTTTAGCGGGGCACACTGAAGCTTTCTTT. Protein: CASSLAGHTEAFF.

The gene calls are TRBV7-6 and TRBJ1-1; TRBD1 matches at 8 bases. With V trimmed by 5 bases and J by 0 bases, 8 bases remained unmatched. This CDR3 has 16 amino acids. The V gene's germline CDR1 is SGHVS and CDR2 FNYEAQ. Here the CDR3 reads CASSPDRGSMNTEAFF. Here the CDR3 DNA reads TGTGCCAGCAGCCCTGACAGGGGAAGCATGAACACTGAAGCTTTCTTT.

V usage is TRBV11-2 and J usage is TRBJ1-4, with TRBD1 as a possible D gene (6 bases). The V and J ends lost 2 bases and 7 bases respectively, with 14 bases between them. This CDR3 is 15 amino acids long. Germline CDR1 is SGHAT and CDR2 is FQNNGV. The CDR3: CASSLFRQAGEKLFF. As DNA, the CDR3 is TGTGCCAGCAGCTTATTCCGACAGGCGGGTGAAAAACTGTTTTTT.

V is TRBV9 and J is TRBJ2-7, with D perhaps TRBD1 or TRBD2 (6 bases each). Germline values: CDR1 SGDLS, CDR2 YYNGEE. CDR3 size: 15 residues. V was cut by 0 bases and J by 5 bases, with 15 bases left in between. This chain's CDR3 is CASSVAGAGLDEQYF. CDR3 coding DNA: TGTGCCAGCAGCGTAGCGGGGGCAGGGCTCGACGAGCAGTACTTC.

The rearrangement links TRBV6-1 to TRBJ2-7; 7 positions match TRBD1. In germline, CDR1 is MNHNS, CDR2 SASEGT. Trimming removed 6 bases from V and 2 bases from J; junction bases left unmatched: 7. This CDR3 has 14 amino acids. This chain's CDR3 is CASSHRGAAYEQYF. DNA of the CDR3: TGTGCCAGCAGCCACAGGGGCGCAGCCTACGAGCAGTACTTC.

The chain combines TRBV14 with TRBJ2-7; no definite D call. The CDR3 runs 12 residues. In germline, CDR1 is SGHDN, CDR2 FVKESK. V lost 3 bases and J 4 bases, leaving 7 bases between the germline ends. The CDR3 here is CASSHDLYEQYF. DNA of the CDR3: TGTGCCAGCAGCCACGACCTATACGAGCAGTACTTC.

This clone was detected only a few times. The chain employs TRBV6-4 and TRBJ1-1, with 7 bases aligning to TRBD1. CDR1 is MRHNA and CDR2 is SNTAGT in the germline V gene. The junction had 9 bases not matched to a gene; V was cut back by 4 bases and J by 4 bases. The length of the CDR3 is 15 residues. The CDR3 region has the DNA TGTGCCAGCAGTGTCCAGGGGGGCGAGAGCACTGAAGCTTTCTTT. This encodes CASSVQGGESTEAFF.

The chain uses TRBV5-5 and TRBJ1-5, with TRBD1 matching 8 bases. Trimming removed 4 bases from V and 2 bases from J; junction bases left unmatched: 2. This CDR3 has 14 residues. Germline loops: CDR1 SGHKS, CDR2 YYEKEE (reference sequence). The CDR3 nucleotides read TGTGCCAGCAGCACGACAGGGGGCAATCAGCCCCAGCATTTT. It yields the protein CASSTTGGNQPQHF.

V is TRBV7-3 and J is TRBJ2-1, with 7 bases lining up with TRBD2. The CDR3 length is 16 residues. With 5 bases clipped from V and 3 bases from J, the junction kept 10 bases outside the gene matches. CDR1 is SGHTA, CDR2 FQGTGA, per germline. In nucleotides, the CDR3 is TGTGCCAGCAGCCCCGGGGCGGGAGAGAACTACAATGAGCAGTTCTTC. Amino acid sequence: CASSPGAGENYNEQFF. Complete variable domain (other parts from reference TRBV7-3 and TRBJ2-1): GAGVSQTPSNKVTEKGKYVELRCDPISGHTALYWYRQSLGQGPEFLIYFQGTGAADDSGLPNDRFFAVRPEGSVSTLKIQRTERGDSAVYLCASSPGAGENYNEQFFGPGTRLTVL.

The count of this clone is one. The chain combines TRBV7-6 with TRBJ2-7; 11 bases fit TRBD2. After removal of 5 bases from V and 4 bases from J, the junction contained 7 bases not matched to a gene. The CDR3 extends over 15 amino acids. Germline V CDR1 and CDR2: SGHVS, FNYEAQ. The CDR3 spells CASSLRLAGNYEQYF. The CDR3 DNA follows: TGTGCCAGCAGCCTCCGACTAGCGGGGAATTACGAGCAGTACTTC.

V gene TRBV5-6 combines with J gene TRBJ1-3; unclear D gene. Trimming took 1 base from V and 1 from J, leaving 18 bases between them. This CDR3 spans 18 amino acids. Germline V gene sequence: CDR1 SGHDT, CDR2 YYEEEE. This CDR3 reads CASSLRVSLWGSGNTIYF. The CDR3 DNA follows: TGTGCCAGCAGCTTGCGGGTATCTCTCTGGGGATCTGGAAACACCATATATTTT.

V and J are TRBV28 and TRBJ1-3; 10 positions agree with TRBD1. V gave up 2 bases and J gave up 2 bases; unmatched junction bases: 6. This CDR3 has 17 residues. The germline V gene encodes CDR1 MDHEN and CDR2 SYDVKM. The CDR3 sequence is CASSLVPGTGAGNTIYF. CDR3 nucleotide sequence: TGTGCCAGCAGTTTAGTCCCTGGGACAGGGGCTGGAAACACCATATATTTT.

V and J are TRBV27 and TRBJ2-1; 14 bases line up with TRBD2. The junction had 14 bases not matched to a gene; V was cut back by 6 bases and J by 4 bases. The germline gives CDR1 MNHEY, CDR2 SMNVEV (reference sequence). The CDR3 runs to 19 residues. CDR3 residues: CASSPGLAGGLTGYNEQFF. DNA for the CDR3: TGTGCCAGCAGCCCTGGACTAGCGGGAGGTTTAACCGGGTACAATGAGCAGTTCTTC.

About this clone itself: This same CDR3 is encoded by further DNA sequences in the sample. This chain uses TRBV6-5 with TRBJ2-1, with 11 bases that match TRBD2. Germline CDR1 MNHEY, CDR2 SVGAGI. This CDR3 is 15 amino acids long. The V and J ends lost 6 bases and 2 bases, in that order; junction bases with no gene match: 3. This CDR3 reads CASSSGLAAYNEQFF. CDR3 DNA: TGTGCCAGCAGCTCGGGACTAGCGGCCTACAATGAGCAGTTCTTC.

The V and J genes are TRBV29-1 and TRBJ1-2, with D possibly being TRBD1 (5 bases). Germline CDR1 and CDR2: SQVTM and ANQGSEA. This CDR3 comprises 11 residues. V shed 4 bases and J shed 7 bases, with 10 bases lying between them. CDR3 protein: CSVVFTGGYTF. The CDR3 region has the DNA TGCAGCGTTGTATTTACAGGTGGCTACACCTTC.

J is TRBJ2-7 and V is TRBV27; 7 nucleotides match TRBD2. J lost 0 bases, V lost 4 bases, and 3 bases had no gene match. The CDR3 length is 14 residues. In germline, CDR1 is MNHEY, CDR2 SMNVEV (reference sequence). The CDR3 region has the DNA TGTGCCAGCAGTTCCCGGGACTACTCCTACGAGCAGTACTTC. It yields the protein CASSSRDYSYEQYF.

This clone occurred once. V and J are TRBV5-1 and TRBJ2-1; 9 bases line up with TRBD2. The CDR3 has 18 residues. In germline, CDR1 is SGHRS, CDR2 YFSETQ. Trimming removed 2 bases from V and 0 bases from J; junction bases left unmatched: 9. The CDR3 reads CASSFGSISGSSYNEQFF. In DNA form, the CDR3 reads TGCGCCAGCAGCTTCGGTTCTATTAGCGGGAGCTCCTACAATGAGCAGTTCTTC. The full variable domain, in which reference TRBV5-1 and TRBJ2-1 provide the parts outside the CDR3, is KAGVTQTPRYLIKTRGQQVTLSCSPISGHRSVSWYQQTPGQGLQFLFEYFSETQRNKGNFPGRFSGRQFSNSRSEMNVSTLELGDSALYLCASSFGSISGSSYNEQFFGPGTRLTVL.

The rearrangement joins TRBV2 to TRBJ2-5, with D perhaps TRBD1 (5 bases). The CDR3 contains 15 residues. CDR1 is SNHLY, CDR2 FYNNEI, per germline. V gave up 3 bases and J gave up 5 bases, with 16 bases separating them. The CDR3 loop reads CASSESPRVPETQYF. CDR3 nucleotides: TGTGCCAGCAGTGAGTCGCCCAGGGTTCCCGAGACCCAGTACTTC.